The 9 T cell receptor beta chains below all came from one sample that was sequenced in a study of blood T cell repertoires in COVID-19. The method was immunoSEQ multiplex PCR; TCRdb's version includes in-frame clones alone and lacks a portion of them. The table shows 250,000 to 350,000 clones, with approximately 92% occurring only once. Sequenced: PBMCs or T cells enriched from blood (not recorded which). All receptors derive from a woman aged 25 to 39 who had recovered from COVID-19.

The chain links TRBV27 to TRBJ2-6; D is ambiguous. From germline, CDR1 is MNHEY and CDR2 SMNVEV (reference sequence). The CDR3 loop spans 16 amino acids. V was shortened by 2 bases and J by 4 bases, with 12 bases between the two germline ends. CDR3 bases: TGTGCCAGCAGTTTAATGTCCGGGTCCGGGGCCAACGTCCTGACTTTC. It yields the protein CASSLMSGSGANVLTF.

This clone occurred once. This CDR3 is CASSKLRTGLNEQFF. CDR3 coding DNA: TGTGCCAGCAGCAAACTTCGGACAGGCCTCAATGAGCAGTTCTTC. The rearrangement joins TRBV11-2 to TRBJ2-1; 7 bases align to TRBD1. Per the germline V gene, CDR1 is SGHAT and CDR2 is FQNNGV. This CDR3 has 15 residues. V shed 5 bases and J 6 bases; nucleotides not matched to a gene: 10.

The chain recombines TRBV7-2 with TRBJ2-7; D is perhaps TRBD2 (5 bases). V lost 5 bases and J 2 bases, leaving 16 bases between the germline ends. The CDR3 is 15 amino acids. The germline V gene encodes CDR1 SGHTA and CDR2 FQGNSA. CDR3 DNA: TGTGCCAGCAGCCAGCGGCCGCTCGAAACCTACGAGCAGTACTTC. Its protein is CASSQRPLETYEQYF.

The chain employs TRBV18 and TRBJ2-1; 7 positions agree with TRBD2. This CDR3 spans 16 amino acids. V shed 3 bases and J 0 bases; nucleotides not matched to a gene: 5. Per the germline V gene, CDR1 is KGHSH and CDR2 is LQKENI. The CDR3 nucleotides read TGTGCCAGCTCACCTCCCAGCGGGACCTCCTACAATGAGCAGTTCTTC. Translated, it gives CASSPPSGTSYNEQFF. The complete variable domain, with remaining parts taken from reference TRBV18 and TRBJ2-1, reads NAGVMQNPRHLVRRRGQEARLRCSPMKGHSHVYWYRQLPEEGLKFMVYLQKENIIDESGMPKERFSAEFPKEGPSILRIQQVVRGDSAAYFCASSPPSGTSYNEQFFGPGTRLTVL.

This chain connects TRBV2 to TRBJ2-7, with 14 bases lining up with TRBD2. This CDR3 spans 15 amino acids. Trimming at V came to 6 bases and at J to 3 bases, leaving 4 bases not matched to a gene. Germline V gene lookup returns CDR1 SNHLY and CDR2 FYNNEI. The CDR3 sequence: CASRGTSGSVYEQYF. As DNA, the CDR3 is TGTGCCAGCAGGGGGACTAGCGGGAGTGTCTACGAGCAGTACTTC.

This sequence joins TRBV10-3 and TRBJ1-2; 9 nucleotides match TRBD1. This CDR3 has 13 amino acids. In germline, CDR1 is ENHRY, CDR2 SYGVKD. J was trimmed by 7 bases and V by 3 bases; bases with no gene match: 3. The CDR3: CAISEQGAFGYTF. The CDR3 DNA reads TGTGCCATCAGTGAACAGGGGGCATTTGGCTACACCTTC.

The rearrangement joins TRBV18 to TRBJ1-2, with D perhaps TRBD1 (6 bases). V dropped 1 base and J dropped 0 bases, with 15 bases sitting between them. From germline, CDR1 is KGHSH and CDR2 LQKENI. This CDR3 region has 17 residues. The CDR3, as DNA: TGTGCCAGCTCACCACTGCACAGGGAGTCTTCTAACTATGGCTACACCTTC. It specifies CASSPLHRESSNYGYTF.

The chain combines TRBV7-2 with TRBJ1-6; 8 bases are a match to TRBD1. The CDR3 sequence is 15 residues long. Per the germline V gene, CDR1 is SGHTA and CDR2 is FQGNSA. The ends lost 5 bases at V and 7 bases at J; junction bases unmatched: 7. CDR3 sequence (DNA): TGTGCCAGCAGCCTGGGACAGGCGCTGAATTCACCCCTCCACTTT. Its protein is CASSLGQALNSPLHF.

This rearrangement joins TRBV28 to TRBJ2-7, with 11 bases lining up with TRBD2. CDR3 length: 16 amino acids. The germline V gene encodes CDR1 MDHEN and CDR2 SYDVKM. The V segment lost 5 bases and the J segment 0 bases; nucleotides outside the gene matches: 6. The CDR3 region has the DNA TGTGCCAGCAGTAACGGACTAGCGGGCTACTCCTACGAGCAGTACTTC. This encodes CASSNGLAGYSYEQYF.